This T cell receptor beta chain was recovered during a study of breast tumors, draining lymph nodes, adjacent tissues. Whole-study results and caveats: Tumor TCR diversity was below lymph nodes but above nontumor tissue. Tumor and nontumor repertoires were significantly more similar in luminal-like than in basal-like breast cancer.

Samples came from axillary lymph nodes draining the breast cancer. This clonotype was observed many times. No antigen is known for it. TCRdb used MiXCR to reprocess the multiplex PCR reads, holding one entry per CDR3 protein. The profile shows approximately 180,000 distinct CDR3 sequences, 25% to 40% of them singletons. Germline V lookup: CDR1 SGDLS, CDR2 YYNGEE. The CDR3 length is 10 residues. V lost 7 bases and J lost 14, with 13 bases in between. The chain joins TRBV9 to TRBJ2-1; possible D gene TRBD2, 6 bases. Sequencing used axillary lymph node tissue. This receptor was taken from a female donor with breast cancer. Some clones in this sample may be carry-over from other donors' samples. CDR3 DNA sequence: TGTGCCAGCGGGGGAGGACGGAAGTTCTTC. Protein: CASGGGRKFF.